The 8 T cell receptor beta chains presented below share a single source sample, sequenced in a study of shared clonotypes between healthy human individuals. This table comes from immunoSEQ multiplex PCR, and its TCRdb copy is limited to in-frame clones, with some not included. Counted here are 600,000 to 750,000 clones, 72% occurring once; the ten biggest clones make up 1.8%. The specimen sequenced was memory CD4+ T cells sorted from blood. Subset here: CD45RA-negative fraction. Receptors originate from a woman in her thirties in good health.

The V and J genes are TRBV5-1 and TRBJ2-3, with D possibly TRBD1 on 5 matching bases. Per the germline V gene, CDR1 is SGHRS and CDR2 is YFSETQ. Trimming took off 1 base at V and 5 bases at J, with 14 bases between the two ends. The CDR3 has 15 amino acids. Here the CDR3 DNA reads TGCGCCAGCAGCTTGAGTGGACACAGTGGAGATACGCAGTATTTT. Its translation: CASSLSGHSGDTQYF.

This clone has only one observation. A read error is possible here, since a much larger clone lies one base away. This rearrangement joins TRBV7-9 to TRBJ2-5; D uncertain. Germline CDR1 reads SEHNR; CDR2 reads FQNEAQ (reference sequence). The CDR3 totals 11 residues. V lost 5 bases, J lost 5 bases, and 6 bases lay in between. The CDR3 region is CASSKGETQYF. As DNA, the CDR3 is TGTGCCAGCAGCAAAGGGGAGACCCAGTACTTC.

On this clone itself: Distinct nucleotide sequences in the sample also encode this CDR3. The chain links TRBV7-2 to TRBJ2-5; TRBD1 or TRBD2 may be the D gene (6 bases each). Trimming took 0 bases from V and 5 from J, leaving 10 bases between them. Germline-derived CDR1 and CDR2 are SGHTA and FQGNSA. CDR3 length equals 14 residues. The CDR3 loop is CASSLAGGRETQYF. The CDR3 nucleotides read TGTGCCAGCAGCTTAGCGGGGGGCAGGGAGACCCAGTACTTC.

This clone was recorded once. V and J are TRBV10-3 and TRBJ1-2; the D is unclear. V was trimmed by 4 bases and J by 8 bases, leaving 8 bases between them. Germline V gene sequence: CDR1 ENHRY, CDR2 SYGVKD. This CDR3 has 11 amino acids. CDR3: CAISGHGGYTF. The CDR3 region has the DNA TGTGCCATCAGTGGCCACGGGGGCTACACCTTC.

The chain joins TRBV11-2 to TRBJ2-7; 11 positions match TRBD2. The CDR3 has 15 residues. CDR1 SGHAT and CDR2 FQNNGV come from the germline V gene. The V segment lost 5 bases and the J segment 3 bases; nucleotides outside the gene matches: 6. CDR3 nucleotides: TGTGCCAGCAGCCCCCCCGGGACTAGCGGCTACGAGCAGTACTTC. It translates to CASSPPGTSGYEQYF.

The chain uses TRBV11-3 and TRBJ2-5; D may match TRBD1 or TRBD2 (5 bases each). V was clipped by 0 bases and J by 1 base, with 6 bases between them. The CDR3 is 14 residues long. Germline-derived CDR1 and CDR2 are SGHNT and YENEEA. CDR3 amino acids: CASSLEGTQETQYF. The CDR3 nucleotides are TGTGCCAGCAGCTTAGAAGGGACCCAAGAGACCCAGTACTTC.

The chain has TRBV2 and TRBJ1-5; 9 nucleotides agree with TRBD1. Germline values: CDR1 SNHLY, CDR2 FYNNEI. This CDR3 has 15 amino acids. The junction had 11 bases not matched to a gene; V was cut back by 7 bases and J by 7 bases. DNA of the CDR3: TGTGCCAGCAATCAAATGGGGACAGGGAGGCAGCCCCAGCATTTT. This gives the protein CASNQMGTGRQPQHF.

CDR3 protein: CASSDRVGRVGYTF. The CDR3 DNA follows: TGTGCCAGCAGTGATAGGGTCGGCAGGGTCGGGTACACCTTC. The J gene is TRBJ1-2, the V gene TRBV2; TRBD1 is a possible D gene (5 bases). The V gene's germline CDR1 is SNHLY and CDR2 FYNNEI. V shed 3 bases and J shed 11 bases, with 19 bases lying between them. This CDR3 is 14 amino acids long. Full variable domain (missing parts from reference TRBV2 and TRBJ1-2): EPEVTQTPSHQVTQMGQEVILRCVPISNHLYFYWYRQILGQKVEFLVSFYNNEISEKSEIFDDQFSVERPDGSNFTLKIRSTKLEDSAMYFCASSDRVGRVGYTFGSGTRLTVV.